The subject of this entry is one TCR beta chain. The data were taken from a study of blood T cell repertoires in COVID-19. Across the whole study: Donors in the United States, Italy and Spain gave samples during acute or convalescent COVID-19. In each case, the material was cDNA or gDNA derived from T cells, B-cell-depleted T cells, or PBMCs.

In the original analysis: Amplification of reference gene primers provided the estimated nucleated cell counts. Profiled with immunoSEQ multiplex PCR; TCRdb holds only in-frame clones, not every one. The DNA was the basis for D and trimming; V, J and clone size are from that table. Of a few hundred thousand clones listed, about 79% were seen once; the top ten hold 1.4%. Germline V gene lookup returns CDR1 LGHNA and CDR2 YSLEER. The V end lost 3 bases, the J end lost 1 base, and 6 bases lay between the germline ends. CDR3 length: 13 residues. The sample comprised peripheral blood. V gene TRBV4-3 combines with J gene TRBJ1-1; unclear D gene. The sequence derives from a woman aged 40-49 years who had recovered from COVID-19. The CDR3 sequence: CASSQAPNTEAFF. DNA of the CDR3: TGCGCCAGCAGCCAGGCTCCGAACACTGAAGCTTTCTTT.